This paragraph covers one T cell receptor beta chain sequence. The CDR3 consists of 13 residues. CDR1 and CDR2 from the germline V gene are WNHNN and SYGVQD (reference sequence). Trimming removed 8 bases from V and 0 bases from J, with 7 bases in between. Under the authors' procedure: Using reference gene primer amplification, nucleated cell counts were estimated. TCRdb keeps only in-frame clones here, not all; method: immunoSEQ multiplex PCR. That table gives V, J and clone size, and the DNA gave D and trimming. The repertoire holds about 74,000 clones, with 88% as singletons. These data come from a study of blood T cell repertoires in COVID-19. About the research overall: Both acute and convalescent COVID-19 samples were obtained from the United States, Italy and Spain. T cells, B-cell-depleted T cells, or PBMCs supplied cDNA or gDNA.

This clonotype originated in a woman of 80 years or more with acute or convalescent COVID-19. V usage is TRBV10-1 and J usage is TRBJ2-2, with D unresolved. Sequenced sample: peripheral blood. The CDR3 reads CASQPANTGELFF. In DNA form, the CDR3 reads TGCGCCAGCCAACCGGCGAACACCGGGGAGCTGTTTTTT.